The table lists the clone carrying this T cell receptor beta chain with a few counts. Its antigen remains unidentified. The entirety of the isolated RNA underwent reverse transcription, so expressed TCRB transcripts were sequenced. Profiled with immunoSEQ multiplex PCR; TCRdb holds only in-frame clones, not every one. The data show hundreds of thousands of clones, about 12% seen once. The data were taken from a study of beta chain features in type 1 diabetes. Study-level results: Significant though moderate, a shortening of TCRB CDR3s appeared in all four CD4+ subsets of Type 1 diabetes patients.

Germline-derived CDR1 and CDR2 are MDHEN and SYDVKM. V lost 10 bases and J lost 7, with 14 bases in between. The CDR3 length is 11 residues. The V and J genes are TRBV28 and TRBJ2-7, with no clear D. Source material: naive CD4+ T cells from blood. The clonotype was recovered from a woman younger than 35 with type 1 diabetes. CDR3 loop: CATDDTLEQYF. The CDR3 bases are TGTGCCACCGACGACACCCTAGAGCAGTACTTC.